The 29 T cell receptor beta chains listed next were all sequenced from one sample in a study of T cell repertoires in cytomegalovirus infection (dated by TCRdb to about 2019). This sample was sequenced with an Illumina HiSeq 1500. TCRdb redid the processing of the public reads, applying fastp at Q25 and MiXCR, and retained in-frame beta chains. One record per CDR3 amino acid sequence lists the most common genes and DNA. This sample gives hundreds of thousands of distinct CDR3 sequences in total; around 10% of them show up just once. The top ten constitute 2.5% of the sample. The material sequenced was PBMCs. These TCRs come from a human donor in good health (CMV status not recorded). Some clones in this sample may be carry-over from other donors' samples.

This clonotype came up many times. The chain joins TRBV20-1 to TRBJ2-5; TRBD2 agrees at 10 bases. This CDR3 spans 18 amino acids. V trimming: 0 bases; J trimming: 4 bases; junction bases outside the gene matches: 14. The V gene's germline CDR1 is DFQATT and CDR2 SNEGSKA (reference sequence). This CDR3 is CSARDNRLAGATRETQYF. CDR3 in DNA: TGCAGTGCTAGAGATAATCGGCTAGCGGGGGCCACCCGAGAGACCCAGTACTTC.

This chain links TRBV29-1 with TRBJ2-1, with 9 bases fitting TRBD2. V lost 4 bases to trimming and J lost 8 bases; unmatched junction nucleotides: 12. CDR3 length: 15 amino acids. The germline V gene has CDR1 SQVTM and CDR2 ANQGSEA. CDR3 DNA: TGCAGCGTTGGAGGCGGGGGGGCCCCTTCGGATGAGCAGTTCTTC. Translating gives CSVGGGGAPSDEQFF.

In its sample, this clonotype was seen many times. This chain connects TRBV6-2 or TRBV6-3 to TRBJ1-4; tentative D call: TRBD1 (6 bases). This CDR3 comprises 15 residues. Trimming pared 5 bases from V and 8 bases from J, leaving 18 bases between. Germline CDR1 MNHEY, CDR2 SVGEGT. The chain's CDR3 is CASSPFKGVEEKLFF. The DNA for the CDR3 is TGTGCCAGCAGTCCATTCAAGGGGGTGGAAGAAAAACTGTTTTTT.

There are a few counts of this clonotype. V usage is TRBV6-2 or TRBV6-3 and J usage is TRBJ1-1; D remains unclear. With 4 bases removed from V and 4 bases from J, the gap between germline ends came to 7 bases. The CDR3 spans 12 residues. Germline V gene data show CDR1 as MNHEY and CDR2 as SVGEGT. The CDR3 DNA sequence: TGTGCCAGCAGTTGGGGTAGCACTGAAGCTTTCTTT. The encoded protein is CASSWGSTEAFF.

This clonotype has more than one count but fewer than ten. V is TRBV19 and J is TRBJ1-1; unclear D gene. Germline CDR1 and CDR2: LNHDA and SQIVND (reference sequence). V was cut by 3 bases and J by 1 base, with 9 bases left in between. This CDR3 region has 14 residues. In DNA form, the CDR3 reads TGTGCCAGTAGTATTAGGCCAGAGAACACTGAAGCTTTCTTT. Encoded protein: CASSIRPENTEAFF.

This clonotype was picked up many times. The CDR3 nucleotides read TGTGCCAGCACTCCGGGACAGGAAGCTTTCTTT. Protein sequence: CASTPGQEAFF. This chain links TRBV12-3 or TRBV12-4 with TRBJ1-1; 7 positions match TRBD1. Unmatched junction bases numbered 4, after V lost 7 bases and J lost 8 bases. This CDR3 is built from 11 residues.

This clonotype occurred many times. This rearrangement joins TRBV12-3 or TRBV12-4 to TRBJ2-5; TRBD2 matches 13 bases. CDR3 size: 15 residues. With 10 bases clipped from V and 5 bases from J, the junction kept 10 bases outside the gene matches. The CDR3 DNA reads TGTGCCACCTCGGGACTAGCGGGGTCTCGTGAGACCCAGTACTTC. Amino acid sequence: CATSGLAGSRETQYF.

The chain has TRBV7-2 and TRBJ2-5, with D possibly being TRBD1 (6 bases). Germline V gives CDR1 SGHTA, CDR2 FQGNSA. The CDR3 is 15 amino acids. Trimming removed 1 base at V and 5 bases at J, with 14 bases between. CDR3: CASSLVGQGMETQYF. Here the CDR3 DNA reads TGTGCCAGCAGCTTAGTGGGGCAGGGGATGGAGACCCAGTACTTC.

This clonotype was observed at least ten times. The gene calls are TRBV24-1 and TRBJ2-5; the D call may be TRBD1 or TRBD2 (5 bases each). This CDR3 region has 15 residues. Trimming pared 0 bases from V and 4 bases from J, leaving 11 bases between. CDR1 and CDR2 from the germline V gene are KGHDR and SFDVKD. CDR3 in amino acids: CATSDLLGAGETQYF. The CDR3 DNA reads TGTGCCACCAGTGATTTGCTCGGGGCCGGAGAGACCCAGTACTTC.

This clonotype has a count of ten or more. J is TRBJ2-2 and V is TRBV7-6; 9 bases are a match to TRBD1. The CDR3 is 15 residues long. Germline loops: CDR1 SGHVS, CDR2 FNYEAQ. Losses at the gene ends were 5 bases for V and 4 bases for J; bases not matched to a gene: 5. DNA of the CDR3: TGTGCCAGCAGCCGACAGGGGGAGAGCACCGGGGAGCTGTTTTTT. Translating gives CASSRQGESTGELFF.

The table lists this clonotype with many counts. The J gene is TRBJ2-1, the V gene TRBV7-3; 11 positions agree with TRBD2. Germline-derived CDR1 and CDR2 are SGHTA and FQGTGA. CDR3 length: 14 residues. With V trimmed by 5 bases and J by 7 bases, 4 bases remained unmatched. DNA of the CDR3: TGTGCCAGCAGCCCGACTAGCGGGGTAAATGAGCAGTTCTTC. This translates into CASSPTSGVNEQFF.

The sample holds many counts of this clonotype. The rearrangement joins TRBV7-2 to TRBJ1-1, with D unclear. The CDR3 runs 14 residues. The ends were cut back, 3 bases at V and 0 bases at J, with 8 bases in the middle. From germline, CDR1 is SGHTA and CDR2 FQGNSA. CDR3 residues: CASSLSILNTEAFF. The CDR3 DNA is TGTGCCAGCAGCTTGAGTATTTTGAACACTGAAGCTTTCTTT.

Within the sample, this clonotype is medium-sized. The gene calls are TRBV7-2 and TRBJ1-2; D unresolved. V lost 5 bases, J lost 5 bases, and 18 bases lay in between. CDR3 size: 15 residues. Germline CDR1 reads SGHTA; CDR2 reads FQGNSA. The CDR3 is CASSPGWQESYGYTF. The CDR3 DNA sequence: TGTGCCAGCAGCCCTGGCTGGCAGGAGTCTTATGGCTACACCTTC.

The CDR3 bases are TGTGCCAGCAGTTTCGGCAGCGAGGGGGAGACCCAGTACTTC. This codes for CASSFGSEGETQYF. The rearrangement joins TRBV27 to TRBJ2-5; D is perhaps TRBD1 or TRBD2 (5 bases each). The CDR3 has 14 amino acids. The germline V gene has CDR1 MNHEY and CDR2 SMNVEV (reference sequence). Trimming removed 3 bases at V and 5 bases at J, with 13 bases between.

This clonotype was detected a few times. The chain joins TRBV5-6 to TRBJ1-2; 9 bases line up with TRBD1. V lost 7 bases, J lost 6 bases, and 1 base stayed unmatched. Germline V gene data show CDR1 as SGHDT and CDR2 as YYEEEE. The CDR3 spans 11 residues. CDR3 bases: TGTGCCAGCGGGACAGGGAATGGCTACACCTTC. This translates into CASGTGNGYTF.

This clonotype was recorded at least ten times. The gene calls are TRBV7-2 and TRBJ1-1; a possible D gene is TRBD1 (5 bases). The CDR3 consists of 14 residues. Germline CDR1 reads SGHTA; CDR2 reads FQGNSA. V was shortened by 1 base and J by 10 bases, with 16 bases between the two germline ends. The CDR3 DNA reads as TGTGCCAGCAGCTTAGGGGCCCTGGCAGGGAGAGCTTTCTTT. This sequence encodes CASSLGALAGRAFF.

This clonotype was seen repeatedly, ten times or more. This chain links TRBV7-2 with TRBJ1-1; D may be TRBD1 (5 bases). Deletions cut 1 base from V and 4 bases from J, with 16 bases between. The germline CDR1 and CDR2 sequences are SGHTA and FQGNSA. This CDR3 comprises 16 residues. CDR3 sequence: CASSLGGRIDGTEAFF. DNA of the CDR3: TGTGCCAGCAGCTTAGGGGGGAGGATCGATGGCACTGAAGCTTTCTTT.

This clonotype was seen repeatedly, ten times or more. CDR3 nucleotides: TGTGCCAGCAGCTTACCGGACCGCCAAGGGGCCATTCAGTACTTC. This codes for CASSLPDRQGAIQYF. The rearrangement joins TRBV7-9 to TRBJ2-4; D may be TRBD1 (5 bases). V was pared by 2 bases and J by 9 bases, with 17 bases between. Per germline, CDR1 SEHNR and CDR2 FQNEAQ (reference sequence). The CDR3 sequence is 15 residues long.

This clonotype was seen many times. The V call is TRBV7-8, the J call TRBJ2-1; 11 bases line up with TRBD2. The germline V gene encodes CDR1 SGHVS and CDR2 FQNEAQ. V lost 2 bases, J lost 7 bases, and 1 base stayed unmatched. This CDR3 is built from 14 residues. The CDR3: CASSLTSGGNEQFF. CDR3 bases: TGTGCCAGCAGCTTAACTAGCGGGGGAAATGAGCAGTTCTTC.

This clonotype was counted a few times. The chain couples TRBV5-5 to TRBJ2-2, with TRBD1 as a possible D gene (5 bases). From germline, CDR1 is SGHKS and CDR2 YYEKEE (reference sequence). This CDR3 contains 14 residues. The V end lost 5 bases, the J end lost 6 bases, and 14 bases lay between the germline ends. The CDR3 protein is CASSRKETAGELFF. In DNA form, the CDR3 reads TGTGCCAGCAGTCGAAAGGAGACAGCCGGGGAGCTGTTTTTT.

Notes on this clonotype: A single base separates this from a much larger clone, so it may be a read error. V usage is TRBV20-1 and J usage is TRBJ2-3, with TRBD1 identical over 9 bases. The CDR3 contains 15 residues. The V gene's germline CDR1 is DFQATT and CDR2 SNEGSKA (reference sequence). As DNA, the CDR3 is TGCAATGCTACCCAAGGGACAGGGAATTCAGATACGCAGTATTTT. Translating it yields CNATQGTGNSDTQYF.

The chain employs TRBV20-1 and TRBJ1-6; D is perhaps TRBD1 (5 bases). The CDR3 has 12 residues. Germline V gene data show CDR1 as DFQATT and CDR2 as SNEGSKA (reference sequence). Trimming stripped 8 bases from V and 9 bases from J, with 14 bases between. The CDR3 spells CSRGGASSPLHF. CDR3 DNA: TGCAGTAGGGGAGGGGCTAGTTCACCCCTCCACTTT.

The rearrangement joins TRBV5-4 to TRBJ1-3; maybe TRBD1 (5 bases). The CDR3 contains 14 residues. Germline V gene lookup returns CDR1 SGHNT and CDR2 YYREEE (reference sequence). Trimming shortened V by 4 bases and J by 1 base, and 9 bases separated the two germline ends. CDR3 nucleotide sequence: TGTGCCAGCAGCCCGGACAAATCTGGAAACACCATATATTTT. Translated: CASSPDKSGNTIYF.

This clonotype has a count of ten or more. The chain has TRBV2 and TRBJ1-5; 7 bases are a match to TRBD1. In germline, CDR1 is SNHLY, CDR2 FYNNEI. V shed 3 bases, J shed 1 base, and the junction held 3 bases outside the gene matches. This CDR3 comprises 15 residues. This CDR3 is CASSDRGESNQPQHF. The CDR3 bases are TGTGCCAGCAGTGACAGGGGGGAAAGCAATCAGCCCCAGCATTTT.

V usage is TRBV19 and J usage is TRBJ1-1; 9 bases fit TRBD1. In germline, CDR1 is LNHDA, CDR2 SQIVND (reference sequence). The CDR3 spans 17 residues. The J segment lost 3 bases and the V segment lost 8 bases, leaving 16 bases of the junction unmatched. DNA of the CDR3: TGTGCCAGTTCCTCCAGGGCCACAGGGGGCTTTTACACTGAAGCTTTCTTT. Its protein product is CASSSRATGGFYTEAFF. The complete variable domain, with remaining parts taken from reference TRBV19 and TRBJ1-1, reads DGGITQSPKYLFRKEGQNVTLSCEQNLNHDAMYWYRQDPGQGLRLIYYSQIVNDFQKGDIAEGYSVSREKKESFPLTVTSAQKNPTAFYLCASSSRATGGFYTEAFFGQGTRLTVV.

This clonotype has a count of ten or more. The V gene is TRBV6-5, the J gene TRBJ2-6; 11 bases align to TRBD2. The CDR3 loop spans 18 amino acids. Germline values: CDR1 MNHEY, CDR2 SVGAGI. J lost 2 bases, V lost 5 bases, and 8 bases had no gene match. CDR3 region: CASSQTSGKIAGANVLTF. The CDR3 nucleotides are TGTGCCAGCAGTCAGACTAGCGGGAAAATAGCTGGGGCCAACGTCCTGACTTTC.

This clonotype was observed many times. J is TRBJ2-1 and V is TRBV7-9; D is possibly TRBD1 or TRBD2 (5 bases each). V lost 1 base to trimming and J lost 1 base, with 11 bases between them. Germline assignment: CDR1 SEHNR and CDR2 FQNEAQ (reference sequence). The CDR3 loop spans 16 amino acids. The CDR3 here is CASSLEPGPSYNEQFF. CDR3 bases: TGTGCCAGCAGCTTAGAGCCGGGACCATCCTACAATGAGCAGTTCTTC.

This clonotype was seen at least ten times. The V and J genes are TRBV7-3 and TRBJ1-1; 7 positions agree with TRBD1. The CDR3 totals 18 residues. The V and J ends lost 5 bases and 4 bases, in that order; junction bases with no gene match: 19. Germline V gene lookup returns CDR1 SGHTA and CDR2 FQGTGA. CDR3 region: CASSLGGHRGKSGTEAFF. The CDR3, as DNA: TGTGCCAGCAGCCTAGGGGGTCACAGGGGTAAATCAGGCACTGAAGCTTTCTTT.

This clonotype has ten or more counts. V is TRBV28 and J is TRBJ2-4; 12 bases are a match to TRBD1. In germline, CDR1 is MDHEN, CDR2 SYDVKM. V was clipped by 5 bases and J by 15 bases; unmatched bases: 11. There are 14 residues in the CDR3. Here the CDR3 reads CASSPGTGGGRGYF. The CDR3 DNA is TGTGCCAGCAGTCCCGGGACAGGGGGCGGAAGGGGGTACTTC.